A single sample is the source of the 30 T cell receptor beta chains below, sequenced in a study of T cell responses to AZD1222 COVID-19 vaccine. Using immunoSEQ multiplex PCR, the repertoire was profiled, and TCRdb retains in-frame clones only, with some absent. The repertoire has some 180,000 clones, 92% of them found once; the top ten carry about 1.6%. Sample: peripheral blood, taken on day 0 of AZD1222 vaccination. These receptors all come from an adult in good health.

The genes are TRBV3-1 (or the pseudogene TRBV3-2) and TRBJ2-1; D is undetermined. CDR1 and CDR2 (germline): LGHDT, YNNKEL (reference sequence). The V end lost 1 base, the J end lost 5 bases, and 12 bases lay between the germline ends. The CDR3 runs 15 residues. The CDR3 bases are TGTGCCAGCAGCCAAGCCGGACCCCTTGACAATGAGCAGTTCTTC. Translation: CASSQAGPLDNEQFF.

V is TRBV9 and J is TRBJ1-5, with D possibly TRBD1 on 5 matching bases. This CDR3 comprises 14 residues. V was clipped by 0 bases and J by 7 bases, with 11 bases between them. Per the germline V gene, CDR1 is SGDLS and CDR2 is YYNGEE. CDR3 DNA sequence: TGTGCCAGCAGCGTAGATCAGGGCCGCCAGCCCCAGCATTTT. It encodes CASSVDQGRQPQHF.

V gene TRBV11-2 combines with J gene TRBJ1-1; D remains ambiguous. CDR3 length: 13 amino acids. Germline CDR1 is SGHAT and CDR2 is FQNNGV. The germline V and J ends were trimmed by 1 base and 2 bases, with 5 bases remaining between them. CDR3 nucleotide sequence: TGTGCCAGCAGCTTAGTGATAAACACTGAAGCTTTCTTT. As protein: CASSLVINTEAFF. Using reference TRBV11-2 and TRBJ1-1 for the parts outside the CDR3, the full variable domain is EAGVAQSPRYKIIEKRQSVAFWCNPISGHATLYWYQQILGQGPKLLIQFQNNGVVDDSQLPKDRFSAERLKGVDSTLKIQPAKLEDSAVYLCASSLVINTEAFFGQGTRLTVV.

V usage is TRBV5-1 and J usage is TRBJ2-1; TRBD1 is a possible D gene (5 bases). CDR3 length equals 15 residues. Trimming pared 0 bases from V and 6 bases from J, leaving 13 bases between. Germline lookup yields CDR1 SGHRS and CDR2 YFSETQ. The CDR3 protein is CASSLVPDSPNEQFF. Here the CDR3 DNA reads TGCGCCAGCAGCTTGGTCCCCGACAGCCCCAATGAGCAGTTCTTC.

CDR3 loop: CASIDEIAGSVDEQFF. DNA of the CDR3: TGTGCCAGCATTGATGAGATAGCGGGATCAGTCGATGAGCAGTTCTTC. J is TRBJ2-1 and V is TRBV2; TRBD2 matches at 8 bases. V shed 7 bases and J 8 bases; nucleotides not matched to a gene: 16. Germline V gives CDR1 SNHLY, CDR2 FYNNEI. The CDR3 is 16 amino acids. Looking up the rest from reference TRBV2 and TRBJ2-1 gives the full variable domain: EPEVTQTPSHQVTQMGQEVILRCVPISNHLYFYWYRQILGQKVEFLVSFYNNEISEKSEIFDDQFSVERPDGSNFTLKIRSTKLEDSAMYFCASIDEIAGSVDEQFFGPGTRLTVL.

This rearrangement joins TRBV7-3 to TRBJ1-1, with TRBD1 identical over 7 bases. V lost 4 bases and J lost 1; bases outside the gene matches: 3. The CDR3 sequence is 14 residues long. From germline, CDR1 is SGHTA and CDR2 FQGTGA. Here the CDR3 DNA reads TGTGCCAGCAGCTCACAGGGGAGGAACACTGAAGCTTTCTTT. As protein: CASSSQGRNTEAFF.

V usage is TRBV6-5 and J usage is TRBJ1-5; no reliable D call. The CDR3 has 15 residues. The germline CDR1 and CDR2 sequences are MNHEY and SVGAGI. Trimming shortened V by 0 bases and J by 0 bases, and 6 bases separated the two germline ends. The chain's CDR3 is CASSYSLYSNQPQHF. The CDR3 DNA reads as TGTGCCAGCAGTTACTCCTTATATAGCAATCAGCCCCAGCATTTT.

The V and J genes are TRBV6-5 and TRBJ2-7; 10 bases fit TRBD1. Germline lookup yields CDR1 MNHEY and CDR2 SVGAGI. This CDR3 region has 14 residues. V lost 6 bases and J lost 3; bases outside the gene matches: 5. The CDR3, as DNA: TGTGCCAGCAGACCGGACAGGGGGGGCTACGAGCAGTACTTC. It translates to CASRPDRGGYEQYF.

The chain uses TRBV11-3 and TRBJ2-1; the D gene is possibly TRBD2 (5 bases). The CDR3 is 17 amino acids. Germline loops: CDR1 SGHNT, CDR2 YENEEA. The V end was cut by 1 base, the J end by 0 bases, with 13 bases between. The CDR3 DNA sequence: TGTGCCAGCAGCTTAGGGGCTAGCACCTCCTCCTACAATGAGCAGTTCTTC. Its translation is CASSLGASTSSYNEQFF.

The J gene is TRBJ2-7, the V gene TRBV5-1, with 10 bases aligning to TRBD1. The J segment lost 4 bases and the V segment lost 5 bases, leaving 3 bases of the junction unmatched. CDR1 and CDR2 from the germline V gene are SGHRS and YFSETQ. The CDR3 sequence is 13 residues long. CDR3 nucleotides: TGCGCCAGCAGTCGGGACAGGGGATACGAGCAGTACTTC. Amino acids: CASSRDRGYEQYF. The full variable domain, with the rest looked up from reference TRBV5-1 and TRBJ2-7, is KAGVTQTPRYLIKTRGQQVTLSCSPISGHRSVSWYQQTPGQGLQFLFEYFSETQRNKGNFPGRFSGRQFSNSRSEMNVSTLELGDSALYLCASSRDRGYEQYFGPGTRLTVT.

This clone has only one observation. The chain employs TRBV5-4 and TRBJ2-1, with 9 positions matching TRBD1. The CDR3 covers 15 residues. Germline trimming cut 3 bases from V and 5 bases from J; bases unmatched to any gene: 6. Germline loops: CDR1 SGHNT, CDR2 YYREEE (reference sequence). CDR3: CASSSGTGFNNEQFF. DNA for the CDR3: TGTGCCAGCAGCTCCGGGACAGGGTTCAACAATGAGCAGTTCTTC.

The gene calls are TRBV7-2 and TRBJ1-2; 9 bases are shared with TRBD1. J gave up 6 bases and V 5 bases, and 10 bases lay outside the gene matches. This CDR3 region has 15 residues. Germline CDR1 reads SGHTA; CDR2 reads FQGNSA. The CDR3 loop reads CASSPQTGGGNGYTF. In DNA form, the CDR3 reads TGTGCCAGCAGCCCCCAGACAGGGGGTGGGAATGGCTACACCTTC.

CDR3 residues: CASGQGALDEKLFF. CDR3 sequence (DNA): TGTGCCAGTGGACAGGGGGCGCTGGATGAAAAACTGTTTTTT. The chain is built from TRBV9 and TRBJ1-4, with 11 bases matching TRBD1. Germline V gene sequence: CDR1 SGDLS, CDR2 YYNGEE. This CDR3 spans 14 amino acids. V was clipped by 8 bases and J by 6 bases; unmatched bases: 6.

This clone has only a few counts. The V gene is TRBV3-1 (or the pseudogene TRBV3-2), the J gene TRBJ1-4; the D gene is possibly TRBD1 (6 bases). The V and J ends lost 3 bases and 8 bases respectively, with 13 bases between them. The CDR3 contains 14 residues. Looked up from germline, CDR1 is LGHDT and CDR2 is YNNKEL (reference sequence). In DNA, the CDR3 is TGTGCCAGCAGCCACCGGGGGGGGCAGGAAAAACTGTTTTTT. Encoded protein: CASSHRGGQEKLFF.

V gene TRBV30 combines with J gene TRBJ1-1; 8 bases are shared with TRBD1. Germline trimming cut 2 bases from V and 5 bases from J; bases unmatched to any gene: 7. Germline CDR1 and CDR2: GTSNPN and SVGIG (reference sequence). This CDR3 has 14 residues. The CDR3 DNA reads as TGTGCCTGGAGTAGGACAGGGAGGGCGACTGAAGCTTTCTTT. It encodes CAWSRTGRATEAFF.

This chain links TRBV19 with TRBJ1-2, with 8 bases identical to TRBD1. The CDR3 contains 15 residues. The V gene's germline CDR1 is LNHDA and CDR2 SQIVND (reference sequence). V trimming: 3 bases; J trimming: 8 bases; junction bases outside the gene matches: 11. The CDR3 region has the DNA TGTGCCAGTAGTATGACAGGGGAAGTTCGCGAAGGCTACACCTTC. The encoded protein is CASSMTGEVREGYTF.

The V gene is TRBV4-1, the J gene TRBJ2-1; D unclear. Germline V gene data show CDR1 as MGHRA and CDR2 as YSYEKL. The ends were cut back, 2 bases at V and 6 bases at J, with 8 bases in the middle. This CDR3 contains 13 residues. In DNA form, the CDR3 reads TGCGCCAGCAGCCAAAGAGGTTCCAATGAGCAGTTCTTC. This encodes CASSQRGSNEQFF.

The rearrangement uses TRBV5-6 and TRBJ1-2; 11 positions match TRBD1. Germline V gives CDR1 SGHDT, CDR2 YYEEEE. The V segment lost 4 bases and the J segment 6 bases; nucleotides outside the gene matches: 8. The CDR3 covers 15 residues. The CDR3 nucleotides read TGTGCCAGCAGCAAGGGACAGGGGGAGTTTAATGGCTACACCTTC. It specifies CASSKGQGEFNGYTF.

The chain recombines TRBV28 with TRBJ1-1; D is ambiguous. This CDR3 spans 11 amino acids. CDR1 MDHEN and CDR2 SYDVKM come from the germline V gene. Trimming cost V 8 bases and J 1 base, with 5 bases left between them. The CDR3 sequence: CASAANTEAFF. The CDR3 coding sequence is TGTGCCAGCGCGGCGAACACTGAAGCTTTCTTT.

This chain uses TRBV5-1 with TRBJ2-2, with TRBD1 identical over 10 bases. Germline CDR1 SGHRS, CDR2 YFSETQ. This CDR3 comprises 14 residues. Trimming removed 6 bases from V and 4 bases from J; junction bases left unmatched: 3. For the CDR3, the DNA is TGCGCCAGCACGGGACAGGGGATCACCGGGGAGCTGTTTTTT. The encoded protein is CASTGQGITGELFF.

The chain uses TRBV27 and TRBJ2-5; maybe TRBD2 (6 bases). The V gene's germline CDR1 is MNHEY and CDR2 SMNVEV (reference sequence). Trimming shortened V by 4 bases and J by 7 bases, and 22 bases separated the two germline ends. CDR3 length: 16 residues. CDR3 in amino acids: CASSSTTMAGMGTQYF. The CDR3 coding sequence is TGTGCCAGCAGTTCAACGACGATGGCGGGGATGGGGACCCAGTACTTC.

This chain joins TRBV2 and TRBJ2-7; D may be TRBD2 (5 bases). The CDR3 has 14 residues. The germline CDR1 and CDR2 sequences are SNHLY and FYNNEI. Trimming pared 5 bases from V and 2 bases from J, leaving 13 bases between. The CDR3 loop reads CASSFLGAPYEQYF. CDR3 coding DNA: TGTGCCAGCAGTTTTTTGGGAGCCCCCTACGAGCAGTACTTC.

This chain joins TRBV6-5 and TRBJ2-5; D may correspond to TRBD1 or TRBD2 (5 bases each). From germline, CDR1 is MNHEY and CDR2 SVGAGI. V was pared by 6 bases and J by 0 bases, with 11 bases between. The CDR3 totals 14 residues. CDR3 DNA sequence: TGTGCCAGCAGGCCGGGACGCCACCAAGAGACCCAGTACTTC. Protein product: CASRPGRHQETQYF.

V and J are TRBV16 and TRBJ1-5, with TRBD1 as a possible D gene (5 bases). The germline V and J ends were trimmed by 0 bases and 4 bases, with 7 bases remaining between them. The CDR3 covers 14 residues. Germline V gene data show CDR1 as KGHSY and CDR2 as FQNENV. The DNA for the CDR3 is TGTGCCAGCAGCCAATCGCGACAGAATCAGCCCCAGCATTTT. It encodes CASSQSRQNQPQHF.

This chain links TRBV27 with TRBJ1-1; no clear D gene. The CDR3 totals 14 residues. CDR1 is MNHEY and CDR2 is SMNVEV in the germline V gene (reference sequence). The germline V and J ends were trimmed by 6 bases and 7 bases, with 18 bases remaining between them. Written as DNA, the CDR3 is TGTGCCAGCAGCCTTTTAGTTGGGATCAGTGAAGCTTTCTTT. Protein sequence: CASSLLVGISEAFF.

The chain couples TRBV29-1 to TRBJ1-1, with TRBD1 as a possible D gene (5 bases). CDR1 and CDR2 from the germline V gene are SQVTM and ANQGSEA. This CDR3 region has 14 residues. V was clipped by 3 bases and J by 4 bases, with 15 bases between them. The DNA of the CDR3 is TGCAGCGTTGATGGGCAGGGTGGGACCACTGAAGCTTTCTTT. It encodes CSVDGQGGTTEAFF.

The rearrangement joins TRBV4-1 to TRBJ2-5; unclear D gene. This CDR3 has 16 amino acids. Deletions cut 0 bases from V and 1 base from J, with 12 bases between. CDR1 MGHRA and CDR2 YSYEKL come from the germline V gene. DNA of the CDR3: TGCGCCAGCAGCCAAGACAGGTTCCCTCTCCAAGAGACCCAGTACTTC. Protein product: CASSQDRFPLQETQYF.

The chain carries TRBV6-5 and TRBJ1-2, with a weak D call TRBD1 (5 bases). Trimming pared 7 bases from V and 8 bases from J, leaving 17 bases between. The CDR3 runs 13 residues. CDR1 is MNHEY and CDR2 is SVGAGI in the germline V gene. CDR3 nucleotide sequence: TGTGCCAGCAACAAGAGAGGGGAGGGCGGCTACACCTTC. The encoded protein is CASNKRGEGGYTF.

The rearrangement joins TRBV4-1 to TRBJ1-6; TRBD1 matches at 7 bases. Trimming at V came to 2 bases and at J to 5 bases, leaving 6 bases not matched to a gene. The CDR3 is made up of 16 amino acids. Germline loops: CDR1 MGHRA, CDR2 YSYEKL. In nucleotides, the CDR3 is TGCGCCAGCAGCCAATCCGGGACAGCTAATAATTCACCCCTCCACTTT. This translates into CASSQSGTANNSPLHF.

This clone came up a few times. Here the CDR3 reads CASSSRSTGLAFF. Written as DNA, the CDR3 is TGTGCCAGCAGCTCACGATCGACAGGGTTAGCTTTCTTT. The genes are TRBV11-3 and TRBJ1-1; TRBD1 matches 7 bases. V lost 4 bases, J lost 10 bases, and 9 bases stayed unmatched. CDR1 is SGHNT, CDR2 YENEEA, per germline. The CDR3 is 13 amino acids.